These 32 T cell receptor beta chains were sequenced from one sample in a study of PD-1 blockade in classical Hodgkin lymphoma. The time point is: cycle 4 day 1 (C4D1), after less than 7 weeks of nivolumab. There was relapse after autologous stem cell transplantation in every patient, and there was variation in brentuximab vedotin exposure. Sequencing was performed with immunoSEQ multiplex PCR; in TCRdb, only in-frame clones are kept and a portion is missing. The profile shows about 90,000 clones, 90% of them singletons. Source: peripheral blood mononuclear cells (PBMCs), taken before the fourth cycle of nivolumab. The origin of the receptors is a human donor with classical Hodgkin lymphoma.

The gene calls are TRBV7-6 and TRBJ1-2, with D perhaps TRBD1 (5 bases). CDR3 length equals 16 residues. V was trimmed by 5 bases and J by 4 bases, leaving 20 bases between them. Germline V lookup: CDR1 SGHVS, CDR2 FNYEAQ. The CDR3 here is CASSPSTGFGLYGYTF. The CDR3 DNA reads TGTGCCAGCAGCCCGAGTACAGGTTTCGGTCTCTATGGCTACACCTTC. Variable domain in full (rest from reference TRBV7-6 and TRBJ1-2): GAGVSQSPRYKVTKRGQDVALRCDPISGHVSLYWYRQALGQGPEFLTYFNYEAQQDKSGLPNDRFSAERPEGSISTLTIQRTEQRDSAMYRCASSPSTGFGLYGYTFGSGTRLTVV.

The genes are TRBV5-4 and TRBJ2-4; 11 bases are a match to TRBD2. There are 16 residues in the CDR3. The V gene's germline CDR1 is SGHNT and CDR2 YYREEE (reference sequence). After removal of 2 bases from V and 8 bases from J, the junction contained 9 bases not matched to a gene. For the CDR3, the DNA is TGTGCCAGCAGCTTACGGTTAGCGGGGGGGAGGGACATTCAGTACTTC. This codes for CASSLRLAGGRDIQYF.

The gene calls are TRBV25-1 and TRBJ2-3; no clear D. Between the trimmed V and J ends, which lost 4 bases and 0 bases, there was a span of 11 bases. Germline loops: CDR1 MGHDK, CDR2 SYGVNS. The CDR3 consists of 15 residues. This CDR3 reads CASSGPISSTDTQYF. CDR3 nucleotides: TGTGCCAGCAGTGGACCAATTTCTAGCACAGATACGCAGTATTTT. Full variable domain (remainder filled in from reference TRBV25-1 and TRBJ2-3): EADIYQTPRYLVIGTGKKITLECSQTMGHDKMYWYQQDPGMELHLIHYSYGVNSTEKGDLSSESTVSRIRTEHFPLTLESARPSHTSQYLCASSGPISSTDTQYFGPGTRLTVL.

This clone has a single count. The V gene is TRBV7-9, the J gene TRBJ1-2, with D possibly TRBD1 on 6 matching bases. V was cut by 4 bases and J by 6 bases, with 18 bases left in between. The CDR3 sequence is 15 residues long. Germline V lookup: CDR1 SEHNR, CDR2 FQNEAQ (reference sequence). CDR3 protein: CASSSEGGRRHGYTF. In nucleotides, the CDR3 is TGTGCCAGCAGCTCCGAGGGGGGGCGCCGGCATGGCTACACCTTC.

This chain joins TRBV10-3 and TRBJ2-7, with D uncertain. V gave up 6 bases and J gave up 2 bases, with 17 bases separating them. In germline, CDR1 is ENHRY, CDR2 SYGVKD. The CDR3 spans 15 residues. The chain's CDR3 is CAISPHLGIPYEQYF. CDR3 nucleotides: TGTGCCATCAGCCCCCACCTGGGAATCCCCTACGAGCAGTACTTC.

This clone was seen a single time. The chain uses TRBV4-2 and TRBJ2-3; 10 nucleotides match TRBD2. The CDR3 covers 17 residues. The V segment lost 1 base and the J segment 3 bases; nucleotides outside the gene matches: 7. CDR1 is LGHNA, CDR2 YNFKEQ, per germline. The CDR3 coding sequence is TGTGCCAGCAGCCAAGCCTCGAGCGGGGGGGCGACAGATACGCAGTATTTT. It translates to CASSQASSGGATDTQYF.

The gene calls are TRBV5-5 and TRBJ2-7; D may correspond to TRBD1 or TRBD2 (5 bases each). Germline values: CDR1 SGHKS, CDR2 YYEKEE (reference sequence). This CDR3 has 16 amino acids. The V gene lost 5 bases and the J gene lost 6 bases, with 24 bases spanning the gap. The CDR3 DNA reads TGTGCCAGCAGTGCAATCCCGACAGAGGGCCTGGGCGAGCAGTACTTC. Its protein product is CASSAIPTEGLGEQYF.

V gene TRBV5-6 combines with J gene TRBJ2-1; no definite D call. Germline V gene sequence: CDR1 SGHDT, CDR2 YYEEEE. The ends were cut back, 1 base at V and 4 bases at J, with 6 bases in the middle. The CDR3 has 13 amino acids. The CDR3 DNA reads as TGTGCCAGCAGCTTGTTGAGGTACAATGAGCAGTTCTTC. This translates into CASSLLRYNEQFF.

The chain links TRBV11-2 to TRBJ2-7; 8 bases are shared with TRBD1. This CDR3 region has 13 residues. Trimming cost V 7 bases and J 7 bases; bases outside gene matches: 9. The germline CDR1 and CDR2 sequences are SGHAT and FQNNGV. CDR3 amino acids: CASTRTGWVEQYF. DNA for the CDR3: TGTGCCAGCACCAGGACAGGGTGGGTGGAGCAGTACTTC.

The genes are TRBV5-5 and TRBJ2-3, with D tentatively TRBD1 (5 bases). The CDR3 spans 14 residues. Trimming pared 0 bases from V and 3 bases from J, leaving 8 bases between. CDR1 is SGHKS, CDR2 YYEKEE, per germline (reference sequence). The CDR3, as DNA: TGTGCCAGCAGCTTGGACCAGGGAACAGATACGCAGTATTTT. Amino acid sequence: CASSLDQGTDTQYF.

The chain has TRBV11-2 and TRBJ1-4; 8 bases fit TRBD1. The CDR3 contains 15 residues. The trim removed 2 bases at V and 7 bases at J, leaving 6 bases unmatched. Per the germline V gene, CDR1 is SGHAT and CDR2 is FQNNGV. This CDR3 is CASSLRQGLSEKLFF. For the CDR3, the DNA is TGTGCCAGCAGCTTACGACAGGGGTTGAGTGAAAAACTGTTTTTT.

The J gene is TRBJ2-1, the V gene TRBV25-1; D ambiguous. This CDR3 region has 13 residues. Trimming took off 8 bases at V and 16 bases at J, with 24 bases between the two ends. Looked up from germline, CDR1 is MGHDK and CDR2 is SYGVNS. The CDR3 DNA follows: TGTGCCAGCCGACAAAATGCGAACCCCCGAGTTTTCTTC. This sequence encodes CASRQNANPRVFF.

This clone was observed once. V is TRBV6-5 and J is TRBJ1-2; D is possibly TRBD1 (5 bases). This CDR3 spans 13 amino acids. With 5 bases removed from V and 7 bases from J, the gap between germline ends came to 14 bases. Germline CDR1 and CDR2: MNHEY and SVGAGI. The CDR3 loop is CASSLQGARGYTF. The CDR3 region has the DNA TGTGCCAGCAGTCTTCAGGGTGCACGTGGCTACACCTTC.

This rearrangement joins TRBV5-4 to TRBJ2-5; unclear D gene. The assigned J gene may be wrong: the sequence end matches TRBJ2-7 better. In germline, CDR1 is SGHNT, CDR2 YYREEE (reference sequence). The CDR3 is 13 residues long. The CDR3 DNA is TGTGCCAGCAGCATGGAGCGAGTCTACGAGCAGTACTTC. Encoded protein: CASSMERVYEQYF.

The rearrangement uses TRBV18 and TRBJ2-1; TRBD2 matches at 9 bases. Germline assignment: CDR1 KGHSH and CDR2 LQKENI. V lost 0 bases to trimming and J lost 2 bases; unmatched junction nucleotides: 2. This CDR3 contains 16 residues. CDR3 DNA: TGTGCCAGCTCACCACCTAGCGGGGGCGCCTACAATGAGCAGTTCTTC. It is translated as CASSPPSGGAYNEQFF.

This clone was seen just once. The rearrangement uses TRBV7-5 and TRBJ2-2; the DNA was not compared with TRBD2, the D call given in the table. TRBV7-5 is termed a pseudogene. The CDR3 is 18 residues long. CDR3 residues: CARSLAAKAPLHTGELFF. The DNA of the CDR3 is TGTGCCAGAAGCTTAGCAGCTAAAGCGCCGCTGCACACCGGGGAGCTGTTTTTT.

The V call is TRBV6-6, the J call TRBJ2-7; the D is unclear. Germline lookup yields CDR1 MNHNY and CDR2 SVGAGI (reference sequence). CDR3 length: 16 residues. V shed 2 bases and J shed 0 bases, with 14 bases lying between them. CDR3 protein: CASSYAPQYSSYEQYF. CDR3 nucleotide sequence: TGTGCCAGCAGTTACGCCCCTCAGTATAGCTCCTACGAGCAGTACTTC.

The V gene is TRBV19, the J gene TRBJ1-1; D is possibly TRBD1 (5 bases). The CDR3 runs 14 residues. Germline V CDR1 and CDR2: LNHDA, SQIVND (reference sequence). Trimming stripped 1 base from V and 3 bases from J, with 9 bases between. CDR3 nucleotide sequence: TGTGCCAGTAGTATAGGCAGGGCCCACACTGAAGCTTTCTTT. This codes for CASSIGRAHTEAFF.

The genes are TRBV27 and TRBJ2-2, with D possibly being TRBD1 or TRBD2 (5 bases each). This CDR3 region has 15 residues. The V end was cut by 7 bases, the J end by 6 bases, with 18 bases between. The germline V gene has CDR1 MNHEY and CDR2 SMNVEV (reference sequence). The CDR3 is CASMAPGRGAGELFF. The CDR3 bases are TGTGCCAGCATGGCCCCGGGACGGGGCGCCGGGGAGCTGTTTTTT.

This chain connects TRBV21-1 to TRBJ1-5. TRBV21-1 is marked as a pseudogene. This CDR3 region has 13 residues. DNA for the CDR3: TGTGCCAGCAGACGGTATAGCAATCAGCCCCAGCATTTT. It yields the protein CASRRYSNQPQHF.

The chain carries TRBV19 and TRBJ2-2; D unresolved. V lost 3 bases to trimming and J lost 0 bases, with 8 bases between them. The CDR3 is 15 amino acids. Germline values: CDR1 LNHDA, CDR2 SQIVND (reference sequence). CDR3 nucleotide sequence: TGTGCCAGTAGTATTACGGCAACGAACACCGGGGAGCTGTTTTTT. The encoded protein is CASSITATNTGELFF.

CDR3 protein: CASSWGTGMNTEAFF. The CDR3 DNA reads as TGTGCCAGCAGCTGGGGGACAGGAATGAACACTGAAGCTTTCTTT. This chain uses TRBV5-6 with TRBJ1-1; TRBD1 matches 8 bases. V gave up 3 bases and J gave up 0 bases; unmatched junction bases: 4. CDR3 length: 15 amino acids. Germline assignment: CDR1 SGHDT and CDR2 YYEEEE.

The CDR3 DNA sequence: TGTGCCAGTACCACCTCTTCTTCTGGGGCCAACGTCCTGACTTTC. Amino acids: CASTTSSSGANVLTF. The genes are TRBV19 and TRBJ2-6, with D uncertain. Trimming took 7 bases from V and 1 from J, leaving 11 bases between them. Germline lookup yields CDR1 LNHDA and CDR2 SQIVND (reference sequence). The CDR3 sequence is 15 residues long.

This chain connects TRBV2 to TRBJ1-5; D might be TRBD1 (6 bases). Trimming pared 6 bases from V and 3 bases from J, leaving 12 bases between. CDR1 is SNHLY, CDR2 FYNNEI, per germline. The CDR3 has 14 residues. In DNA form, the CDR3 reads TGTGCCAGCAGACACAGGGACTTCAATCAGCCCCAGCATTTT. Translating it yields CASRHRDFNQPQHF.

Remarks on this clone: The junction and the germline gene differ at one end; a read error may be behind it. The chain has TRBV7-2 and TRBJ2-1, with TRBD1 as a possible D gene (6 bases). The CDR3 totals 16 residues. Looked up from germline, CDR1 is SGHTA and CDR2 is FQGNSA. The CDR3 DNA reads TGTGCCAGCAGCTTAGGGGGCGGCAGGGGCTACAATGGGCAGTTCTTC. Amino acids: CASSLGGGRGYNGQFF.

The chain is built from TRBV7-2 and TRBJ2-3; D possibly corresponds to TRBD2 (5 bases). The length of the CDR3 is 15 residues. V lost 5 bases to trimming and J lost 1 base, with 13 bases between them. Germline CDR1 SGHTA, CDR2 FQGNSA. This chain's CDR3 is CASSHSTRGTDTQYF. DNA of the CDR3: TGTGCCAGCAGCCATAGCACTAGGGGCACAGATACGCAGTATTTT.

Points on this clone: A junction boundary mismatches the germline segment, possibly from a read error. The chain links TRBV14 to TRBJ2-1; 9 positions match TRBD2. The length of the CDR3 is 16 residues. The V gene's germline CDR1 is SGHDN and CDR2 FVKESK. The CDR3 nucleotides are TGTGCCAGCACCCAATCGACTAGCGGTTCCTACAATGAGCAGTTCTTC. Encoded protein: CASTQSTSGSYNEQFF.

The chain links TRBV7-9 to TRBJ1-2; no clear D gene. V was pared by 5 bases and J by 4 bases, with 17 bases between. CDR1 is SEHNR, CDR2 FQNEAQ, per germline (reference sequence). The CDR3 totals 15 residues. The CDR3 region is CASSPTPPLAYGYTF. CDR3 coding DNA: TGTGCCAGCAGCCCCACTCCGCCGCTGGCCTATGGCTACACCTTC.

The CDR3 here is CASTPGQGSGNTIYF. DNA of the CDR3: TGTGCCAGCACCCCGGGACAGGGTTCTGGAAACACCATATATTTT. The chain couples TRBV6-6 to TRBJ1-3, with 9 bases aligning to TRBD1. Germline V gives CDR1 MNHNY, CDR2 SVGAGI (reference sequence). J gave up 1 base and V 7 bases, and 5 bases lay outside the gene matches. CDR3 length: 15 amino acids.

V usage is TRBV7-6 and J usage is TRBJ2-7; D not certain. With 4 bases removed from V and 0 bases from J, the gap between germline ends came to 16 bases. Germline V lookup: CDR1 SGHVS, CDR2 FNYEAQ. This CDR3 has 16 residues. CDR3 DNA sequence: TGTGCCAGCAGCTCTGATAGTTTTGGAAACTCCTACGAGCAGTACTTC. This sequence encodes CASSSDSFGNSYEQYF.

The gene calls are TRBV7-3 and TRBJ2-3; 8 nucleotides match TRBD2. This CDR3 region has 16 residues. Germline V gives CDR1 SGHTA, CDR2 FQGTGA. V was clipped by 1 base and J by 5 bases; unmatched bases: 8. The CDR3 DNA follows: TGTGCCAGCAGCTTAAGGGCGGGGGGTGCCGGAGATACGCAGTATTTT. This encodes CASSLRAGGAGDTQYF.

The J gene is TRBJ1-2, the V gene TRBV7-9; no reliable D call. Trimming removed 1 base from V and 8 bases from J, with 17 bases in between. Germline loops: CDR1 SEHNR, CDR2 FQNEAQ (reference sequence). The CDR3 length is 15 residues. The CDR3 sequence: CASSLVYRGTGGYTF. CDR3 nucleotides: TGTGCCAGCAGCTTAGTCTACCGAGGAACTGGCGGCTACACCTTC.